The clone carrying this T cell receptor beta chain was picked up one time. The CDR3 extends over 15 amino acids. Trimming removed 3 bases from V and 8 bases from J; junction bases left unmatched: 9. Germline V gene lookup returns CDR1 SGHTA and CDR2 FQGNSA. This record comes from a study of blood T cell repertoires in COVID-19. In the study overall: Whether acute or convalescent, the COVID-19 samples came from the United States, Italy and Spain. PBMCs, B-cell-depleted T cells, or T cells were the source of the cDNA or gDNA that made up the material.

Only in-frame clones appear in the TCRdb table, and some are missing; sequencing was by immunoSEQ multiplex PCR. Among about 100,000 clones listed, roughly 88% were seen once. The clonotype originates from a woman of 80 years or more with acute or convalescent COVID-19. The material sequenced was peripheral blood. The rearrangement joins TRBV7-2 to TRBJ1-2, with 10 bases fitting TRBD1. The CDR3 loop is CASSFLRQGARGYTF. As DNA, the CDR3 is TGTGCCAGCAGCTTTTTACGACAGGGGGCGCGGGGCTACACCTTC.